This TCR beta chain was captured by sequencing in a study of T cells in Graves' hyperthyroidism and ophthalmopathy. About the study: Peripheral blood was secured at the point of initial diagnosis, before any treatment.

The CDR3 runs 17 residues. V lost 6 bases and J lost 4; bases outside the gene matches: 15. From germline, CDR1 is DFQATT and CDR2 SNEGSKA (reference sequence). There were TCR beta CDR3 regions amplified from RNA transcripts. An initial round of RT-PCR targeting the TCR CDR3 relied on the HTBI primer set. TCRdb reanalysed the multiplex PCR reads using MiXCR and keeps one entry per CDR3 protein. Here the sample spans 200,000 to 250,000 distinct CDR3 sequences, 17% being singletons. The study's findings and limits: In the blood, most expanded thyroid clonotypes above 0.001 appeared as well.

Absent ophthalmopathy progression within 18 months defined stable Graves' hyperthyroidism. The study excluded patients with uncontrolled infection, other autoimmune disease, pregnancy or lactation. This clonotype was observed a few times. Its antigen remains unknown. The receptor comes from a man aged 50-60 years with Graves' hyperthyroidism. The gene calls are TRBV20-1 and TRBJ2-3, with 11 bases lining up with TRBD2. The sequencing sample was made of blood. The CDR3 is CSAKMPLAGGGADTQYF. As DNA, the CDR3 is TGCAGTGCCAAAATGCCCTTAGCGGGAGGGGGTGCAGATACGCAGTATTTT.